Each of the 10 T cell receptor beta chains below was sequenced from the same sample in a study of blood T cell repertoires in COVID-19. Using immunoSEQ multiplex PCR, the repertoire was profiled, and TCRdb retains in-frame clones only, with some absent. The table shows tens of thousands of clones, with roughly nine tenths occurring only once. The sequencing input was peripheral blood. These receptors were collected from a human donor in a cohort sampled during active COVID-19.

The rearrangement links TRBV11-3 to TRBJ2-3, with 8 bases identical to TRBD2. This CDR3 has 16 residues. CDR1 and CDR2 (germline): SGHNT, YENEEA. V trimming: 5 bases; J trimming: 3 bases; junction bases outside the gene matches: 10. CDR3 sequence: CASSRGGGKKTDTQYF. As DNA, the CDR3 is TGTGCCAGCAGCCGAGGCGGGGGGAAGAAAACAGATACGCAGTATTTT.

The chain uses TRBV28 and TRBJ1-1, with TRBD1 identical over 9 bases. Germline V gene lookup returns CDR1 MDHEN and CDR2 SYDVKM. This CDR3 has 16 residues. After removal of 6 bases from V and 7 bases from J, the junction contained 15 bases not matched to a gene. The CDR3 DNA follows: TGTGCCAGCAGGGGGGGACAGGGCGTCTATCGAGATGAAGCTTTCTTT. Protein: CASRGGQGVYRDEAFF. Full variable domain (remainder filled in from reference TRBV28 and TRBJ1-1): DVKVTQSSRYLVKRTGEKVFLECVQDMDHENMFWYRQDPGLGLRLIYFSYDVKMKEKGDIPEGYSVSREKKERFSLILESASTNQTSMYLCASRGGQGVYRDEAFFGQGTRLTVV.

The chain employs TRBV16 and TRBJ2-3, with 9 bases aligning to TRBD2. CDR3 length: 15 residues. V lost 6 bases to trimming and J lost 9 bases; unmatched junction nucleotides: 13. Germline V CDR1 and CDR2: KGHSY, FQNENV. CDR3 sequence (DNA): TGTGCCAGCAGACTTAGCGGGGGCTTGGTTGCGACGCAGTATTTT. Its protein product is CASRLSGGLVATQYF.

The rearrangement joins TRBV4-1 to TRBJ2-7; the D is unclear. V lost 6 bases to trimming and J lost 2 bases, with 11 bases between them. Germline CDR1 MGHRA, CDR2 YSYEKL. The CDR3 covers 13 residues. In nucleotides, the CDR3 is TGCGCCAGCAGTCGTGGGCAGACCTACGAGCAGTACTTC. Protein product: CASSRGQTYEQYF.

The chain has TRBV12-3 or TRBV12-4 and TRBJ1-3; possibly TRBD1 for D (5 bases). The CDR3 totals 13 residues. Trimming pared 7 bases from V and 0 bases from J, leaving 7 bases between. DNA for the CDR3: TGTGCCAGCAACAGGAACTCTGGAAACACCATATATTTT. This codes for CASNRNSGNTIYF.

The genes are TRBV27 and TRBJ2-7; a possible D gene is TRBD1 (5 bases). The germline CDR1 and CDR2 sequences are MNHEY and SMNVEV (reference sequence). Trimming pared 2 bases from V and 5 bases from J, leaving 16 bases between. The CDR3 runs to 15 residues. The CDR3 spells CASSLVGAQAHEQYF. In nucleotides, the CDR3 is TGTGCCAGCAGTTTAGTAGGGGCCCAGGCTCACGAGCAGTACTTC.

The rearrangement uses TRBV7-8 and TRBJ1-2, with 9 nucleotides matching TRBD1. V trimming: 5 bases; J trimming: 3 bases; junction bases outside the gene matches: 10. The CDR3 is 16 residues long. CDR1 and CDR2 from the germline V gene are SGHVS and FQNEAQ. The CDR3 bases are TGTGCCAGCAGCCCTCAAGTACAGGGGGCGGACTATGGCTACACCTTC. Translated, it gives CASSPQVQGADYGYTF.

The chain is built from TRBV4-3 and TRBJ2-7; 7 bases map to TRBD2. CDR1 is LGHNA, CDR2 YSLEER, per germline. The CDR3 loop spans 19 amino acids. The J segment lost 2 bases and the V segment lost 0 bases, leaving 16 bases of the junction unmatched. The DNA of the CDR3 is TGCGCCAGCAGCCAAGAATCTGCTAGCGGACCAATGTCGACCTACGAGCAGTACGTC. Encoded protein: CASSQESASGPMSTYEQYV.

The chain combines TRBV2 with TRBJ2-5; D remains ambiguous. V was trimmed by 4 bases and J by 5 bases, leaving 8 bases between them. The CDR3 loop spans 12 amino acids. Per the germline V gene, CDR1 is SNHLY and CDR2 is FYNNEI. DNA for the CDR3: TGTGCCAGCAGTGGCAGCGTTGAGACCCAGTACTTC. Translating it yields CASSGSVETQYF. The full variable domain, rest sourced from reference TRBV2 and TRBJ2-5, is EPEVTQTPSHQVTQMGQEVILRCVPISNHLYFYWYRQILGQKVEFLVSFYNNEISEKSEIFDDQFSVERPDGSNFTLKIRSTKLEDSAMYFCASSGSVETQYFGPGTRLLVL.

The chain couples TRBV19 to TRBJ2-1; 12 bases are shared with TRBD1. V lost 3 bases, J lost 6 bases, and 6 bases stayed unmatched. The germline CDR1 and CDR2 sequences are LNHDA and SQIVND (reference sequence). The CDR3 totals 16 residues. The CDR3: CASSISGTGGFNEQFF. The CDR3 DNA reads TGTGCCAGTAGTATTAGTGGGACAGGGGGCTTCAATGAGCAGTTCTTC.